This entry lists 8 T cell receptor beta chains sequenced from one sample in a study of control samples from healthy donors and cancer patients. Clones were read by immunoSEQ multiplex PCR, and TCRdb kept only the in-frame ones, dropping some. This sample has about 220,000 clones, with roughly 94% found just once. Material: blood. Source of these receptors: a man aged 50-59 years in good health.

CDR3 nucleotide sequence: TGCGCCAGCAGCCAAACCATAGCGGGGGTCCAAGAGACCCAGTACTTC. Translated: CASSQTIAGVQETQYF. The J gene is TRBJ2-5, the V gene TRBV4-3; 9 nucleotides line up with TRBD2. The CDR3 is made up of 16 amino acids. Germline loops: CDR1 LGHNA, CDR2 YSLEER. V lost 2 bases and J lost 1; bases outside the gene matches: 5.

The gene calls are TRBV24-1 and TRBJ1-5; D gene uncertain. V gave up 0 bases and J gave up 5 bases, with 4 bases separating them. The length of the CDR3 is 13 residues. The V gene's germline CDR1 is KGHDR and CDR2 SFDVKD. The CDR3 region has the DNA TGTGCCACCAGTGATTTGACGGATCAGCCCCAGCATTTT. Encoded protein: CATSDLTDQPQHF.

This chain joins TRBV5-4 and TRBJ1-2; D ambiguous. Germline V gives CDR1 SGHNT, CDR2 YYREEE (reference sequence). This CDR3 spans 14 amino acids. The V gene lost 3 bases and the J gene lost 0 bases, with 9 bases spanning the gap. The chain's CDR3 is CASSWTVANYGYTF. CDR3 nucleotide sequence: TGTGCCAGCAGCTGGACTGTAGCTAACTATGGCTACACCTTC.

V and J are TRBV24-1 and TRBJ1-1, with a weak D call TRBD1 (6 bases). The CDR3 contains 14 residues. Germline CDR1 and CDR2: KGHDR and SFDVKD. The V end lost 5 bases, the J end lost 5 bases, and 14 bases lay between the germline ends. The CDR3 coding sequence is TGTGCCACCAGTGGGGGGGCAACTCCTACTGAAGCTTTCTTT. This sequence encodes CATSGGATPTEAFF.

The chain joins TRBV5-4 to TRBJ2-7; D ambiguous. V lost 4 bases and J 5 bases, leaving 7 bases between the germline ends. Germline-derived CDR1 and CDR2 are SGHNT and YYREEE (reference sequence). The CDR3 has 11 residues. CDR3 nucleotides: TGTGCCAGCAGCGGAAGAAACGAGCAGTACGTC. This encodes CASSGRNEQYV.

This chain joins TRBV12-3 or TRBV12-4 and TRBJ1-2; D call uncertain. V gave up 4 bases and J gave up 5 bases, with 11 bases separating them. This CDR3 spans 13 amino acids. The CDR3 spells CASSSGDTYGYTF. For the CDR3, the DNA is TGTGCCAGCAGTTCGGGAGATACTTATGGCTACACCTTC.

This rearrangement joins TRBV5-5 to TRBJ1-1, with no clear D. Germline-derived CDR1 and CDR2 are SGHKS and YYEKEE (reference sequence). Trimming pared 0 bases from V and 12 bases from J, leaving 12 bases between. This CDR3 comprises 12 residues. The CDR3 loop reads CASSLETDGSFF. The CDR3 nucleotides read TGTGCCAGCAGCTTGGAGACCGACGGGTCTTTCTTT. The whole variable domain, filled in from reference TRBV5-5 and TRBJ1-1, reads DAGVTQSPTHLIKTRGQQVTLRCSPISGHKSVSWYQQVLGQGPQFIFQYYEKEERGRGNFPDRFSARQFPNYSSELNVNALLLGDSALYLCASSLETDGSFFGQGTRLTVV.

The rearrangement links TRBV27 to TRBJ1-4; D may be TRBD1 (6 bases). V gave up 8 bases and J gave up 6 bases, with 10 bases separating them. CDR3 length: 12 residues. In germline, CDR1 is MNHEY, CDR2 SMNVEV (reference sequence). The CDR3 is CASQDSDEKLFF. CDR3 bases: TGTGCCAGCCAGGACAGCGATGAAAAACTGTTTTTT.